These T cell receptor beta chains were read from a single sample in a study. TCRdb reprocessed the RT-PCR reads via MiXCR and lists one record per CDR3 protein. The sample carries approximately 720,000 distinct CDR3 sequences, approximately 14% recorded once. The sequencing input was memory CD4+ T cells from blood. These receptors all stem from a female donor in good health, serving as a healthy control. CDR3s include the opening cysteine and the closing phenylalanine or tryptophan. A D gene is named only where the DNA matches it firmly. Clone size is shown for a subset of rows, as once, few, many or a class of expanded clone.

TGTGACAGCAGCTTAATGCAGGGGTACGAGCAGTACTTC CDSSLMQGYEQYF . TRBJ2-7 TRBV7-2 once
TGCAGTGCCCCTACAGTTAGCGGTGCTGAGCAGTTCTTC CSAPTVSGAEQFF . TRBJ2-1 TRBV20-1 few
TGTGCCAGCAGTTACTCTAGCCGTCGAGATACGCAGTATTTT CASSYSSRRDTQYF . TRBJ2-3 TRBV6-5 few
TGTGCCATCAGTGACATTACAGGGGGCGGCACTGAAGCTTTCTTT CAISDITGGGTEAFF TRBD1 TRBJ1-1 TRBV10-3 few
TGTGCCAGCAGCCCCCTAGCGGGGGCCGAGACCCAGTACTTC CASSPLAGAETQYF TRBD2 TRBJ2-5 TRBV5-6 .
TGCGCCAGCAGCTTGCGAATGGTAGCTGATTCACCCCTCCACTTT CASSLRMVADSPLHF . TRBJ1-6 TRBV5-1 .
TGCGCCAGCAGCTTGGCCAGCCGGGTCGATGACACTGAAGCTTTCTTT CASSLASRVDDTEAFF . TRBJ1-1 TRBV5-1 few
TGCAGTTCTAGAGAGGCCACAGGGCATGGCTACACCTTC CSSREATGHGYTF . TRBJ1-2 TRBV20-1 .
TGTGCCAGCCGCCCGGCCAGCCCCACAGATACGCAGTATTTT CASRPASPTDTQYF . TRBJ2-3 TRBV5-4 .
TGTGCCTCTTACCGGGGGGGCCTCTATGGCTACACCTTC CASYRGGLYGYTF . TRBJ1-2 TRBV6-5 many
TGTGCCAGCAAAGGAGGGGACAGGGGCTCGGGCTACACCTTC CASKGGDRGSGYTF TRBD1 TRBJ1-2 TRBV28 few
TGTGCCAGCAGACTCTCCAGCGGGAGTTATGAGCAGTTCTTC CASRLSSGSYEQFF TRBD2 TRBJ2-1 TRBV2 .
TGCGCCAGCAGCGGGGGGACAGGGGCTGATGGCTACACCTTC CASSGGTGADGYTF TRBD1 TRBJ1-2 TRBV5-1 .
TGTGCCAGCAGCGCCCGGACTCTGCAGCCCCAGCATTTT CASSARTLQPQHF . TRBJ1-5 TRBV7-2 few
TGCGCCAGCAGCTTGGACTCGCGGGCCCTTCAGCAGTTCTTC CASSLDSRALQQFF . TRBJ2-1 TRBV5-1 many
TGTGCCATCAGTGAGTTGGGGGGAGGTCAAGAGACCCAGTACTTC CAISELGGGQETQYF . TRBJ2-5 TRBV10-3 many
TGTGCCACCAGTGAGCTTGCGGGGGATCCAAGATGGTATTTT CATSELAGDPRWYF TRBD2 TRBJ2-3 TRBV24-1 few
TGTGCCAGCACCGAAGGAGTTAATGAAAAACTGTTTTTT CASTEGVNEKLFF . TRBJ1-4 TRBV28 .
TGTGCCAGCAGCTTAGCAAGTATCGGGGCCGAGCAGTACTTC CASSLASIGAEQYF . TRBJ2-7 TRBV7-9 .
TGTGCCACCGGGGATGACAGGGCCTGGGGGGATGAGCAGTTCTTC CATGDDRAWGDEQFF . TRBJ2-1 TRBV24-1 few
TGCAGTGCTAGGGGGTGGGCCCATGAGCAGTTCTTC CSARGWAHEQFF . TRBJ2-1 TRBV20-1 many
TGTGCCAGCTCTAGGGGGGAAGGGGTTCAGCCCCAGCATTTT CASSRGEGVQPQHF . TRBJ1-5 TRBV6-5 few
TGCAGTGCTAGAGTCCACCGGTACGGTGGCTCTGGAAACACCATATATTTT CSARVHRYGGSGNTIYF . TRBJ1-3 TRBV20-1 few
TGCGCCAGCAGCTCTTTTGTTACCGGGGGATGGACCAGGGAGCTGTTTTTT CASSSFVTGGWTRELFF . TRBJ2-2 TRBV5-1 .
TGTGCCAGCAGCTTAATAGGCAATGAGCAGTTCTTC CASSLIGNEQFF . TRBJ2-1 TRBV7-9 many
TGTGCCAGCAGTGAAGTCTGGGCGGGAGGGACAGATACGCAGTATTTT CASSEVWAGGTDTQYF TRBD2 TRBJ2-3 TRBV6-1 .
TGTGCCAGCAGCGACAGGCGACTCATGAACACTGAAGCTTTCTTT CASSDRRLMNTEAFF . TRBJ1-1 TRBV7-2 many
TGTGCCAGCTCCGGGAGGGCCCTGACCGGGGAGCTGTTTTTT CASSGRALTGELFF TRBD2 TRBJ2-2 TRBV6-5 .
TGTGCCAGCACTGGGGGACAGGGGGCCGGGGAGCTGTTTTTT CASTGGQGAGELFF TRBD1 TRBJ2-2 TRBV19 .
TGTGCCAGCAGTGAAGTAACAGGACTCTCCGAGCAGTACTTC CASSEVTGLSEQYF . TRBJ2-7 TRBV6-1 .
TGTGCCAGCAGCTTCGGGGCGTCTGGGGCCAACGTCCTGACTTTC CASSFGASGANVLTF . TRBJ2-6 TRBV7-8 few
TGTGCCAGCTCAAATTCAGGGGTCACTGAAGCTTTCTTT CASSNSGVTEAFF . TRBJ1-1 TRBV18 few